This T cell receptor beta chain was recovered during a study of long-term antiretroviral therapy in people with HIV. Survey level was the resolution at which the v3.0 immunoSEQ assay ran. The assay was immunoSEQ multiplex PCR, and TCRdb's table has in-frame clones only and misses some. There are more than 35,000 clones in the sample; around 94% occur only once, and 3.6% lies in the top ten. One or more pre-ART and two or more post-ART PBMC samples were available from each donor. Germline loops: CDR1 LNHDA, CDR2 SQIVND (reference sequence). The CDR3 is made up of 13 amino acids. V shed 6 bases and J shed 1 base, with 9 bases lying between them. Study-level points and caveats: ART preceded a rise in diversity that nonetheless stayed lower than in transplant donor controls.

This clone was seen just once. Its specificity is not known. This material consisted of unsorted PBMCs, taken 4.1 years after starting antiretroviral therapy. The sequence came from a woman aged 45 to 65 with HIV. The chain links TRBV19 to TRBJ1-1; the D is unclear. In nucleotides, the CDR3 is TGTGCCAGTAGCTGGGATTGGAACACTGAAGCTTTCTTT. It specifies CASSWDWNTEAFF.